The following is a TCR beta chain sequence with its context. As yet, its antigen is unknown. This table comes from immunoSEQ multiplex PCR, and its TCRdb copy is limited to in-frame clones, with some not included. Here the sample spans about 30,000 clones, about 91% being singletons. This sample was included in a study of T cells in tuberculosis. Study-wide findings and caveats: Smaller alpha distances in active tuberculosis partly reflected shorter CDR3-alpha lengths.

Time point defined: new active TB diagnosis, blood taken before or within 7 days of starting treatment. Each patient had positive sputum smear microscopy and/or positive culture. The germline V gene has CDR1 MNHEY and CDR2 SVGAGI. The CDR3 covers 14 residues. The ends were cut back, 2 bases at V and 4 bases at J, with 11 bases in the middle. The source is an adult with tuberculosis. The chain has TRBV6-5 and TRBJ1-1; no reliable D call. The starting material was PBMCs, obtained at tuberculosis diagnosis. The CDR3 loop is CASSYDAGLTEAFF. In nucleotides, the CDR3 is TGTGCCAGCAGTTACGATGCAGGCCTCACTGAAGCTTTCTTT.